This TCR beta chain was recorded in a study of OX40 agonist ivuxolimab in advanced cancers. As for the study in general: Dose-escalation cases comprised hepatocellular carcinoma, melanoma, renal cell or head and neck cancer. Past anti-PD-1, anti-PD-L1 or anti-CTLA-4 therapy was accepted, and 30% to 50% had received some.

General study points: CD8+ T cells averaged more expanded clones than CD4+.

Here immunoSEQ multiplex PCR was the method, and the copy in TCRdb shows in-frame clones only, minus some. Here the sample spans roughly 95,000 clones, 70% to 90% being singletons. Autoimmune disease history or systemic immunosuppression led to patients being barred. In regard to this clone: Its antigen remains unknown.

Germline CDR1 and CDR2: SNHLY and FYNNEI. The length of the CDR3 is 15 residues. V shed 5 bases and J 4 bases; nucleotides not matched to a gene: 9. This receptor was taken from an adult with an advanced solid tumor such as melanoma, head and neck, liver or kidney cancer. Specimen: CD4+ or CD8+ T cells sorted from blood, collected in a trial of the OX40 agonist ivuxolimab. The V gene is TRBV2, the J gene TRBJ2-7; TRBD1 aligns across 9 bases. The CDR3 sequence is CASSIPGQGGYEQYF. CDR3 nucleotides: TGTGCCAGCAGTATACCGGGACAGGGCGGGTACGAGCAGTACTTC. The variable domain in full, completed from reference TRBV2 and TRBJ2-7, reads EPEVTQTPSHQVTQMGQEVILRCVPISNHLYFYWYRQILGQKVEFLVSFYNNEISEKSEIFDDQFSVERPDGSNFTLKIRSTKLEDSAMYFCASSIPGQGGYEQYFGPGTRLTVT.